One and the same sample provided the 29 T cell receptor beta chains below, sequenced in a study of early T cells in non-severe SARS-CoV-2 infection. TCRdb fed the 5' RACE reads into MiXCR, producing one record per CDR3 protein. The sample carries under 60,000 distinct CDR3 sequences, approximately 13% recorded once. Sequenced: whole blood. The source of these receptors is an adult who was a healthcare worker with PCR-confirmed SARS-CoV-2 infection or an uninfected control (not recorded which).

The chain combines TRBV12-3 or TRBV12-4 with TRBJ2-3, with D possibly TRBD2 on 6 matching bases. The CDR3 extends over 15 amino acids. V gave up 5 bases and J gave up 2 bases, with 14 bases separating them. CDR3 in amino acids: CASSPAGRTTDTQYF. The CDR3 DNA sequence: TGTGCCAGCAGTCCTGCGGGACGGACCACAGATACGCAGTATTTT.

V is TRBV4-2 and J is TRBJ1-3, with 8 bases aligning to TRBD1. The germline gives CDR1 LGHNA, CDR2 YNFKEQ. CDR3 length: 18 residues. The J segment lost 1 base and the V segment lost 2 bases, leaving 10 bases of the junction unmatched. This CDR3 is CASSQPPDRGTSGNTIYF. CDR3 nucleotide sequence: TGTGCCAGCAGCCAACCCCCTGACAGGGGAACATCTGGAAACACCATATATTTT.

V usage is TRBV3-1 and J usage is TRBJ1-1; D uncertain. Trimming took 4 bases from V and 6 from J, leaving 15 bases between them. The length of the CDR3 is 14 residues. Germline V gene sequence: CDR1 LGHDT, CDR2 YNNKEL (reference sequence). CDR3 region: CASSRRDGKAEAFF. Here the CDR3 DNA reads TGTGCCAGCAGCCGCCGAGACGGGAAGGCTGAAGCTTTCTTT.

This clonotype was picked up many times. The V and J genes are TRBV18 and TRBJ2-3, with 9 positions matching TRBD2. Germline V gene sequence: CDR1 KGHSH, CDR2 LQKENI. The CDR3 consists of 16 residues. J was trimmed by 5 bases and V by 3 bases; bases with no gene match: 9. The CDR3 DNA follows: TGTGCCAGCTCACCGGACCCTAGCGGGAATGTAGATACGCAGTATTTT. It is translated as CASSPDPSGNVDTQYF.

The chain recombines TRBV12-3 or TRBV12-4 with TRBJ2-3; 9 bases are a match to TRBD1. This CDR3 comprises 15 residues. V gave up 4 bases and J gave up 6 bases; unmatched junction bases: 8. The CDR3 loop reads CASSSTGTGSDTQYF. CDR3 DNA sequence: TGTGCCAGCAGTTCCACCGGGACAGGGTCTGATACGCAGTATTTT.

The rearrangement links TRBV7-9 to TRBJ2-7; 8 nucleotides line up with TRBD2. V dropped 5 bases and J dropped 0; count of bases not matched to a gene: 3. The length of the CDR3 is 14 residues. In germline, CDR1 is SEHNR, CDR2 FQNEAQ (reference sequence). The CDR3 protein is CASSISGASYEQYF. DNA of the CDR3: TGTGCCAGCAGCATTAGCGGGGCCTCCTACGAGCAGTACTTC.

This clonotype was observed many times. This chain joins TRBV5-6 and TRBJ2-7; 7 positions agree with TRBD1. CDR3 size: 17 residues. The germline V gene has CDR1 SGHDT and CDR2 YYEEEE. The V and J ends lost 3 bases and 5 bases, in that order; junction bases with no gene match: 17. The CDR3 sequence: CASSSLFQRQGWDEQYF. The DNA of the CDR3 is TGTGCCAGCAGCTCGCTTTTCCAACGACAGGGTTGGGACGAGCAGTACTTC.

This clonotype has only a few counts. The genes are TRBV5-1 and TRBJ2-2; 7 bases agree with TRBD2. Per germline, CDR1 SGHRS and CDR2 YFSETQ. The junction had 6 bases not matched to a gene; V was cut back by 0 bases and J by 4 bases. The CDR3 covers 16 residues. The CDR3 bases are TGCGCCAGCAGCTTGGCTACTAGCGCATCCACCGGGGAGCTGTTTTTT. Translating gives CASSLATSASTGELFF.

This clonotype was counted many times. CDR3 in DNA: TGTGCCAGCAGTTATCCCCCCATAGGGGGGAGGTTAGCCAAAAACATTCAGTACTTC. It codes for CASSYPPIGGRLAKNIQYF. This sequence joins TRBV28 and TRBJ2-4; the D gene could be TRBD1 or TRBD2 (6 bases each). The CDR3 has 19 amino acids. CDR1 is MDHEN, CDR2 SYDVKM, per germline. V was shortened by 4 bases and J by 0 bases, with 22 bases between the two germline ends.

The genes are TRBV29-1 and TRBJ2-7; 10 bases align to TRBD2. This CDR3 is 16 amino acids long. The germline V gene has CDR1 SQVTM and CDR2 ANQGSEA. The V and J ends lost 0 bases and 2 bases, in that order; junction bases with no gene match: 7. For the CDR3, the DNA is TGCAGCGTTGAAGATCCTCCCGGGACTAGCGCCTACGAGCAGTACTTC. As protein: CSVEDPPGTSAYEQYF.

The chain combines TRBV28 with TRBJ2-1; TRBD1 is a possible D gene (5 bases). CDR3 length: 10 residues. The germline V gene encodes CDR1 MDHEN and CDR2 SYDVKM. Trimming stripped 6 bases from V and 10 bases from J, with 7 bases between. CDR3 residues: CASSHREQFF. The DNA of the CDR3 is TGTGCCAGCAGCCACAGGGAGCAGTTCTTC.

This clonotype came up many times. This sequence joins TRBV12-3 or TRBV12-4 and TRBJ2-7, with TRBD2 as a possible D gene (6 bases). With 0 bases removed from V and 1 base from J, the gap between germline ends came to 7 bases. This CDR3 region has 14 residues. The chain's CDR3 is CASSLAGGSYEQYF. Here the CDR3 DNA reads TGTGCCAGCAGTTTAGCGGGGGGTTCCTACGAGCAGTACTTC.

This clonotype has only a few counts. The rearrangement links TRBV28 to TRBJ2-7; 9 nucleotides agree with TRBD2. The V and J ends lost 5 bases and 0 bases, in that order; junction bases with no gene match: 11. The CDR3 totals 17 residues. Germline V CDR1 and CDR2: MDHEN, SYDVKM. The DNA for the CDR3 is TGTGCCAGCAGTGCACTGCGACTAGCGGCCATCTCCTACGAGCAGTACTTC. This translates into CASSALRLAAISYEQYF.

In this sample, this clonotype turned up many times. The chain is built from TRBV7-9 and TRBJ2-1, with 13 bases that match TRBD2. The length of the CDR3 is 17 residues. Per the germline V gene, CDR1 is SEHNR and CDR2 is FQNEAQ (reference sequence). V dropped 5 bases and J dropped 0; count of bases not matched to a gene: 4. CDR3 in DNA: TGTGCCAGCAGCCTGGGACTAGCGGGGTCCTCCTACAATGAGCAGTTCTTC. Protein sequence: CASSLGLAGSSYNEQFF.

This chain connects TRBV20-1 to TRBJ2-7; 7 nucleotides line up with TRBD1. This CDR3 spans 13 amino acids. Trimming took 5 bases from V and 4 from J; bases not matched to a gene: 8. CDR1 and CDR2 (germline): DFQATT, SNEGSKA (reference sequence). CDR3: CSAWDSERYEQYF. CDR3 bases: TGCAGTGCTTGGGACAGCGAACGTTACGAGCAGTACTTC.

This clonotype was counted a few times. The chain joins TRBV20-1 to TRBJ1-1; D is unresolved. Trimming took off 0 bases at V and 2 bases at J, with 13 bases between the two ends. Germline CDR1 and CDR2: DFQATT and SNEGSKA (reference sequence). The CDR3 covers 15 residues. CDR3 bases: TGCAGTGCTAGAGATCTTTGGGAATATAACACTGAAGCTTTCTTT. Amino acid sequence: CSARDLWEYNTEAFF.

Here the CDR3 DNA reads TGTGCCAGCAGTTTCAACCCCGGGAGCTCCTACGAGCAGTACTTC. Translation: CASSFNPGSSYEQYF. The chain combines TRBV5-6 with TRBJ2-7; a possible D gene is TRBD2 (6 bases). Germline values: CDR1 SGHDT, CDR2 YYEEEE. This CDR3 spans 15 amino acids. V was clipped by 5 bases and J by 0 bases, with 15 bases between them. The whole variable domain, filled in from reference TRBV5-6 and TRBJ2-7, reads DAGVTQSPTHLIKTRGQQVTLRCSPKSGHDTVSWYQQALGQGPQFIFQYYEEEERQRGNFPDRFSGHQFPNYSSELNVNALLLGDSALYLCASSFNPGSSYEQYFGPGTRLTVT.

This clonotype was observed at least ten times. This chain connects TRBV5-4 to TRBJ2-3; possible D gene TRBD1, 6 bases. Germline loops: CDR1 SGHNT, CDR2 YYREEE (reference sequence). The CDR3 runs 15 residues. Trimming took off 0 bases at V and 8 bases at J, with 16 bases between the two ends. CDR3 residues: CASSLGGLAPFTQYF. The CDR3 bases are TGTGCCAGCAGCTTGGGGGGGCTAGCCCCGTTTACGCAGTATTTT.

V usage is TRBV27 and J usage is TRBJ2-7; D is perhaps TRBD1 (6 bases). The CDR3 extends over 13 amino acids. The germline V gene has CDR1 MNHEY and CDR2 SMNVEV (reference sequence). Trimming removed 5 bases at V and 2 bases at J, with 10 bases between. CDR3: CASSNQGPYEQYF. The CDR3 DNA reads TGTGCCAGCAGTAACCAGGGGCCCTACGAGCAGTACTTC.

The genes are TRBV4-1 and TRBJ2-3, with 10 bases identical to TRBD1. The CDR3 extends over 17 amino acids. Per germline, CDR1 MGHRA and CDR2 YSYEKL. Losses at the gene ends were 3 bases for V and 2 bases for J; bases not matched to a gene: 8. The CDR3: CASSQTPGQGITDTQYF. For the CDR3, the DNA is TGCGCCAGCAGCCAGACGCCGGGACAGGGGATCACAGATACGCAGTATTTT.

The chain carries TRBV20-1 and TRBJ1-4; D remains ambiguous. Trimming stripped 3 bases from V and 4 bases from J, with 18 bases between. Germline V CDR1 and CDR2: DFQATT, SNEGSKA (reference sequence). CDR3 length: 16 residues. The CDR3 DNA reads TGCAGTGCTAGGGCCTTCAAGGTGGAGGGTAATGAAAAACTGTTTTTT. Protein product: CSARAFKVEGNEKLFF.

The gene calls are TRBV29-1 and TRBJ2-3, with 10 bases identical to TRBD2. Looked up from germline, CDR1 is SQVTM and CDR2 is ANQGSEA. The CDR3 loop spans 13 amino acids. V was clipped by 6 bases and J by 4 bases; unmatched bases: 4. Here the CDR3 reads CSVVAGGPDTQYF. The CDR3 DNA follows: TGCAGCGTGGTAGCGGGGGGCCCAGATACGCAGTATTTT.

A word on this clonotype: Possible read error: a much larger clone is one base away. The genes are TRBV6-5 and TRBJ2-7; D remains ambiguous. Looked up from germline, CDR1 is MNHEY and CDR2 is SVGAGI. CDR3 length equals 13 residues. The CDR3 spells CASSYADSYEQNF. The CDR3 DNA sequence: TGTGCCAGCAGTTACGCAGATTCCTACGAGCAGAACTTC.

This clonotype was found a few times. The V gene is TRBV5-1, the J gene TRBJ2-1, with 8 bases lining up with TRBD1. The CDR3 consists of 16 residues. Trimming cost V 4 bases and J 10 bases; bases outside gene matches: 16. CDR1 and CDR2 (germline): SGHRS, YFSETQ. This chain's CDR3 is CASSRSPDRDIDEQFF. CDR3 sequence (DNA): TGCGCCAGCAGCCGGAGCCCGGACAGGGATATAGACGAGCAGTTCTTC.

This clonotype came up many times. The rearrangement joins TRBV5-1 to TRBJ2-1, with no clear D. Germline loops: CDR1 SGHRS, CDR2 YFSETQ. Trimming cost V 0 bases and J 10 bases, with 14 bases left between them. The CDR3 runs to 14 residues. CDR3 sequence: CASSLEAGLGEQFF. The CDR3 DNA is TGCGCCAGCAGCTTGGAGGCAGGCCTAGGGGAGCAGTTCTTC.

There are a few counts of this clonotype. The chain carries TRBV7-9 and TRBJ2-7, with 10 bases fitting TRBD1. CDR3 length: 14 residues. Germline-derived CDR1 and CDR2 are SEHNR and FQNEAQ (reference sequence). V lost 3 bases, J lost 2 bases, and 1 base stayed unmatched. CDR3: CASSFGTGAYEQYF. The CDR3 nucleotides are TGTGCCAGCAGCTTTGGGACAGGGGCCTACGAGCAGTACTTC.

This clonotype was found a few times. V and J are TRBV25-1 and TRBJ1-5, with D uncertain. V lost 1 base and J lost 1, with 5 bases in between. CDR3 length equals 14 residues. Germline loops: CDR1 MGHDK, CDR2 SYGVNS. The CDR3 region is CASSESGSNQPQHF. CDR3 DNA sequence: TGTGCCAGCAGTGAATCAGGCAGCAATCAGCCCCAGCATTTT. Looking up the rest from reference TRBV25-1 and TRBJ1-5 gives the full variable domain: EADIYQTPRYLVIGTGKKITLECSQTMGHDKMYWYQQDPGMELHLIHYSYGVNSTEKGDLSSESTVSRIRTEHFPLTLESARPSHTSQYLCASSESGSNQPQHFGDGTRLSIL.

The chain combines TRBV20-1 with TRBJ1-1, with D tentatively TRBD1 (5 bases). The V gene's germline CDR1 is DFQATT and CDR2 SNEGSKA (reference sequence). The V gene lost 3 bases and the J gene lost 4 bases, with 15 bases spanning the gap. The CDR3 has 14 amino acids. The DNA of the CDR3 is TGCAGTGCTAGGAGTCCAGGGAGCCTCACTGAAGCTTTCTTT. It translates to CSARSPGSLTEAFF.

This clonotype was picked up many times. The rearrangement uses TRBV7-9 and TRBJ2-1, with 9 bases matching TRBD2. V lost 5 bases, J lost 7 bases, and 12 bases stayed unmatched. CDR3 length equals 16 residues. Germline V gene lookup returns CDR1 SEHNR and CDR2 FQNEAQ (reference sequence). The CDR3 nucleotides are TGTGCCAGCAGCCCGGGACCGGGACTAGCAAGGAATGAGCAGTTCTTC. It specifies CASSPGPGLARNEQFF.